What follows are 12 T cell receptor beta chains derived from one specimen sequenced in a study of persistence of HIV-infected CD4 T cells. These receptors have no identified antigens. Sequencing used immunoSEQ version 4 in survey mode. Some clones are missing from TCRdb's copy, which holds only in-frame ones; the method was immunoSEQ multiplex PCR. The sample lists over 10,000 clones; approximately 68% were seen once. An overlapping HIV-1 Gag peptide pool stimulated these cells at about 1 ug/peptide/mL. CD4+ T cells upregulating both CD40 ligand and CD69 were sorted as responding cells. The specimen was CD4+ T cells sorted from PBMCs after roughly 17-hour stimulation, collected from a patient who received antiretroviral therapy. Receptors were obtained from an adult man with HIV who was CMV-seropositive.

The CDR3 DNA follows: TGTGCCAGCAGCGTAGGGGACAGGGGGCGCGGTGAAGCTTTCTTT. It is translated as CASSVGDRGRGEAFF. The chain carries TRBV9 and TRBJ1-1; 12 bases map to TRBD1. CDR3 length: 15 amino acids. Trimming at V came to 0 bases and at J to 7 bases, leaving 4 bases not matched to a gene. The V gene's germline CDR1 is SGDLS and CDR2 YYNGEE.

This clone was counted between two and nine times. This chain joins TRBV6-6 and TRBJ2-3; a possible D gene is TRBD2 (5 bases). The germline V and J ends were trimmed by 5 bases and 0 bases, with 18 bases remaining between them. CDR1 and CDR2 from the germline V gene are MNHNY and SVGAGI (reference sequence). The length of the CDR3 is 17 residues. The CDR3 DNA is TGTGCCAGCAGTCGACTAACTAGTCCCTTCAGCACAGATACGCAGTATTTT. Its translation is CASSRLTSPFSTDTQYF.

V usage is TRBV6-1 and J usage is TRBJ2-7; TRBD1 matches at 7 bases. This CDR3 spans 15 amino acids. V trimming: 1 base; J trimming: 0 bases; junction bases outside the gene matches: 3. Germline CDR1 MNHNS, CDR2 SASEGT. The CDR3 loop is CASSEDGTVSYEQYF. CDR3 DNA: TGTGCCAGCAGTGAAGATGGGACAGTCTCCTACGAGCAGTACTTC.

The J gene is TRBJ1-5, the V gene TRBV30; D might be TRBD1 (6 bases). Looked up from germline, CDR1 is GTSNPN and CDR2 is SVGIG (reference sequence). The V end lost 2 bases, the J end lost 7 bases, and 21 bases lay between the germline ends. The CDR3 has 16 amino acids. This CDR3 reads CAWSSLRGGGSQPQHF. Here the CDR3 DNA reads TGTGCCTGGAGTTCCCTCCGGGGGGGCGGAAGCCAGCCCCAGCATTTT.

This chain joins TRBV2 and TRBJ1-2, with 11 bases fitting TRBD1. This CDR3 is 14 amino acids long. V lost 6 bases, J lost 7 bases, and 7 bases stayed unmatched. Germline-derived CDR1 and CDR2 are SNHLY and FYNNEI. The CDR3: CASRGTGGSSGYTF. CDR3 coding DNA: TGTGCCAGCAGGGGGACAGGGGGGTCCAGTGGCTACACCTTC.

The chain recombines TRBV7-9 with TRBJ2-2; perhaps TRBD1 as D (5 bases). Deletions cut 5 bases from V and 1 base from J, with 8 bases between. From germline, CDR1 is SEHNR and CDR2 FQNEAQ (reference sequence). This CDR3 comprises 14 residues. The chain's CDR3 is CASSKTVNTGELFF. CDR3 sequence (DNA): TGTGCCAGCAGCAAGACAGTGAACACCGGGGAGCTGTTTTTT. Complete variable domain (other parts from reference TRBV7-9 and TRBJ2-2): DTGVSQNPRHKITKRGQNVTFRCDPISEHNRLYWYRQTLGQGPEFLTYFQNEAQLEKSRLLSDRFSAERPKGSFSTLEIQRTEQGDSAMYLCASSKTVNTGELFFGEGSRLTVL.

This clone was recorded only once. The gene calls are TRBV25-1 and TRBJ1-5; D not certain. The CDR3 spans 16 residues. The ends were cut back, 8 bases at V and 0 bases at J, with 17 bases in the middle. CDR1 is MGHDK and CDR2 is SYGVNS in the germline V gene. DNA for the CDR3: TGTGCCAGCGGCTACCCTGGACGGAATAGCAATCAGCCCCAGCATTTT. Its protein is CASGYPGRNSNQPQHF.

The chain couples TRBV6-2 or TRBV6-3 to TRBJ2-5; no reliable D call. Germline assignment: CDR1 MNHEY and CDR2 SVGEGT. The CDR3 loop spans 11 amino acids. Trimming left V 2 bases short and J 5 bases short, with 3 bases between. The CDR3 reads CASSYKETQYF. For the CDR3, the DNA is TGTGCCAGCAGTTACAAGGAGACCCAGTACTTC.

In this sample, this clone turned up a few times. The chain couples TRBV2 to TRBJ1-3; D gene unclear. The CDR3 totals 16 residues. The germline V gene encodes CDR1 SNHLY and CDR2 FYNNEI. The germline V and J ends were trimmed by 1 base and 0 bases, with 10 bases remaining between them. CDR3 sequence reads: CASSEGQRYSGNTIYF. For the CDR3, the DNA is TGTGCCAGCAGTGAAGGGCAGCGCTACTCTGGAAACACCATATATTTT.

The chain employs TRBV10-3 and TRBJ1-3, with a weak D call TRBD1 (6 bases). Germline lookup yields CDR1 ENHRY and CDR2 SYGVKD. Trimming removed 8 bases from V and 2 bases from J, with 16 bases in between. This CDR3 is 15 amino acids long. Here the CDR3 DNA reads TGTGCCATCGGGGGGGCACAGCAAGCTGGAAACACCATATATTTT. Its translation: CAIGGAQQAGNTIYF.

The genes are TRBV4-3 and TRBJ2-5, with D hard to call. CDR1 is LGHNA and CDR2 is YSLEER in the germline V gene. Trimming took 2 bases from V and 5 from J, leaving 9 bases between them. This CDR3 spans 13 amino acids. CDR3 coding DNA: TGCGCCAGCAGCCAAAATCGCCGGGAGACCCAGTACTTC. Translating gives CASSQNRRETQYF.

The rearrangement joins TRBV3-1 (or the pseudogene TRBV3-2) to TRBJ1-4, with D unclear. Germline assignment: CDR1 LGHDT and CDR2 YNNKEL (reference sequence). V lost 0 bases and J lost 8, with 19 bases in between. The CDR3 extends over 17 amino acids. The CDR3 DNA sequence: TGTGCCAGCAGCCAAGATCGCGGGAGGGATTGGAAAGAAAAACTGTTTTTT. The encoded protein is CASSQDRGRDWKEKLFF.